This T cell receptor (beta chain) emerged from a study of T cells in Graves' hyperthyroidism and ophthalmopathy. Turning to the study itself: The blood sample was taken at first diagnosis, before treatment began.

Amplification targeted TCR beta CDR3 regions from RNA transcripts. RT-PCR in the first round (using the HTBI primer set) targeted the TCR CDR3. TCRdb processed the multiplex PCR reads anew with MiXCR; each CDR3 protein has one entry. This table holds approximately 640,000 distinct CDR3 sequences, roughly 17% found once. Looked up from germline, CDR1 is MNHEY and CDR2 is SVGAGI. CDR3 length equals 15 residues. V shed 0 bases and J shed 1 base, with 9 bases lying between them. This clonotype appeared a single time. This may be a read error, as it is one base from a much larger clone. The specimen sequenced was blood. V usage is TRBV6-5 and J usage is TRBJ1-1; no definite D call. The receptor's source is a man aged 50-59 years with Graves' hyperthyroidism. The CDR3 here is CASSYSTVGNTEAFF. As DNA, the CDR3 is TGTGCCAGCAGTTACTCGACGGTGGGGAACACTGAAGCTTTCTTT.